Below, 20 T cell receptor beta chains from the same sample are listed, as sequenced in a study of blood T cell repertoires in COVID-19. TCRdb's table, derived via immunoSEQ multiplex PCR, lists solely in-frame clones and lacks some. The table has 150,000 to 200,000 clones, 88% seen once. The sample taken for sequencing was peripheral blood. The receptors originated from a woman aged 30 to 39 with acute or convalescent COVID-19.

The genes are TRBV3-1 (or the pseudogene TRBV3-2) and TRBJ2-7, with 8 nucleotides matching TRBD1. V lost 3 bases to trimming and J lost 9 bases; unmatched junction nucleotides: 4. Looked up from germline, CDR1 is LGHDT and CDR2 is YNNKEL (reference sequence). CDR3 length: 12 amino acids. The CDR3 DNA is TGTGCCAGCAGCCATGGACAGGGAGGGCAGTACTTC. Its protein is CASSHGQGGQYF.

This clone is a singleton in its sample. The chain recombines TRBV10-1 with TRBJ2-2; TRBD1 aligns across 11 bases. Germline V lookup: CDR1 WNHNN, CDR2 SYGVQD (reference sequence). J lost 3 bases, V lost 0 bases, and 9 bases had no gene match. The CDR3 runs to 19 residues. The CDR3 loop reads CASSESPGQGGSYTGELFF. The CDR3 DNA is TGCGCCAGCAGTGAGTCGCCGGGACAGGGGGGATCGTACACCGGGGAGCTGTTTTTT.

This chain uses TRBV5-1 with TRBJ2-7; 12 nucleotides match TRBD2. The CDR3 loop spans 15 amino acids. Germline V gene data show CDR1 as SGHRS and CDR2 as YFSETQ. With V trimmed by 3 bases and J by 4 bases, 5 bases remained unmatched. In DNA, the CDR3 is TGCGCCAGCAGCTGGGGACTAGCGGGCAAATACGAGCAGTACTTC. Its protein product is CASSWGLAGKYEQYF.

This clone was found once. The chain has TRBV5-5 and TRBJ2-1; 13 nucleotides agree with TRBD2. This CDR3 has 12 residues. V gave up 4 bases and J gave up 16 bases; unmatched junction bases: 5. CDR1 and CDR2 (germline): SGHKS, YYEKEE (reference sequence). The CDR3 loop reads CASSRLAGGRFF. The CDR3 nucleotides are TGTGCCAGCAGCAGACTAGCGGGAGGCCGCTTCTTC.

The V and J genes are TRBV11-3 and TRBJ2-2, with D hard to call. The CDR3 runs to 13 residues. Trimming took 6 bases from V and 8 from J, leaving 13 bases between them. The germline CDR1 and CDR2 sequences are SGHNT and YENEEA. The CDR3 spells CASSLMEMGELFF. The CDR3 nucleotides read TGTGCCAGCAGTTTAATGGAGATGGGGGAGCTGTTTTTT.

J is TRBJ1-3 and V is TRBV6-5; TRBD1 aligns across 8 bases. The CDR3 sequence is 13 residues long. The V gene end was trimmed by 7 bases and the J gene end by 9 bases; junction bases not matched to a gene: 8. Germline V CDR1 and CDR2: MNHEY, SVGAGI. CDR3 sequence reads: CASTGQGLGTIYF. The DNA for the CDR3 is TGTGCCAGCACCGGACAGGGTCTCGGCACCATATATTTT.

The rearrangement links TRBV5-1 to TRBJ2-1, with D possibly TRBD2 on 6 matching bases. V was cut by 6 bases and J by 1 base, with 14 bases left in between. Germline-derived CDR1 and CDR2 are SGHRS and YFSETQ. The CDR3 is 15 amino acids. The DNA of the CDR3 is TGCGCCAGCAAGAGTGCGGGGAGGTCCTACAATGAGCAGTTCTTC. Translating it yields CASKSAGRSYNEQFF.

Note on this clone: A junction boundary mismatches the germline segment, possibly from a read error. The J gene is TRBJ1-3, the V gene TRBV3-1 (or the pseudogene TRBV3-2); D remains ambiguous. The V gene's germline CDR1 is LGHDT and CDR2 YNNKEL (reference sequence). This CDR3 spans 11 amino acids. Written as DNA, the CDR3 is TGTGCCAGCAGCCAAGATCATACGGTTCTATTT. This encodes CASSQDHTVLF.

The chain links TRBV6-5 to TRBJ2-5; D unresolved. This CDR3 is built from 11 residues. The V gene lost 7 bases and the J gene lost 5 bases, with 8 bases spanning the gap. CDR1 is MNHEY and CDR2 is SVGAGI in the germline V gene. CDR3 loop: CASNTMETQYF. The CDR3 DNA sequence: TGTGCCAGCAATACAATGGAGACCCAGTACTTC.

The chain is built from TRBV5-4 and TRBJ1-4, with TRBD1 as a possible D gene (5 bases). Germline loops: CDR1 SGHNT, CDR2 YYREEE (reference sequence). This CDR3 has 15 amino acids. With 1 base removed from V and 2 bases from J, the gap between germline ends came to 9 bases. The CDR3, as DNA: TGTGCCAGCAGCTTGAATCAGGGTACTAATGAAAAACTGTTTTTT. Encoded protein: CASSLNQGTNEKLFF.

V is TRBV11-3 and J is TRBJ2-2; TRBD2 might be the D (5 bases). This CDR3 has 16 amino acids. V was clipped by 4 bases and J by 5 bases, with 17 bases between them. Germline CDR1 reads SGHNT; CDR2 reads YENEEA. The CDR3 protein is CASSSTVRTATGELFF. The CDR3 DNA reads TGTGCCAGCAGCTCTACGGTCAGGACTGCTACCGGGGAGCTGTTTTTT.

Only a few counts were recorded for this clone. V is TRBV11-3 and J is TRBJ1-5, with no clear D. Germline lookup yields CDR1 SGHNT and CDR2 YENEEA. The CDR3 has 13 residues. V shed 6 bases and J shed 4 bases, with 10 bases lying between them. The CDR3 sequence: CASSRDGNQPQHF. CDR3 coding DNA: TGTGCCAGCAGTCGAGACGGGAATCAGCCCCAGCATTTT.

The sample holds one count of this clone. This rearrangement joins TRBV5-6 to TRBJ1-2, with D perhaps matching TRBD1 (5 bases). The V gene lost 4 bases and the J gene lost 8 bases, with 15 bases spanning the gap. Germline loops: CDR1 SGHDT, CDR2 YYEEEE. CDR3 size: 13 residues. The CDR3 here is CASSLGTSLGYTF. The CDR3 DNA sequence: TGTGCCAGCAGCCTAGGGACTTCCCTAGGCTACACCTTC. Filled out from reference TRBV5-6 and TRBJ1-2, the complete variable domain reads DAGVTQSPTHLIKTRGQQVTLRCSPKSGHDTVSWYQQALGQGPQFIFQYYEEEERQRGNFPDRFSGHQFPNYSSELNVNALLLGDSALYLCASSLGTSLGYTFGSGTRLTVV.

The rearrangement links TRBV5-4 to TRBJ1-5, with a tentative D call TRBD1 (5 bases). V was clipped by 7 bases and J by 6 bases, with 14 bases between them. This CDR3 has 13 amino acids. Per germline, CDR1 SGHNT and CDR2 YYREEE (reference sequence). The CDR3 is CASAPGGFQPQHF. CDR3 DNA sequence: TGTGCCAGCGCCCCGGGGGGTTTTCAGCCCCAGCATTTT.

For the CDR3, the DNA is TGTGCCAGCAAGCGGGCTGGTAACTATGGCTACACCTTC. It yields the protein CASKRAGNYGYTF. The genes are TRBV28 and TRBJ1-2; D gene uncertain. Germline V gene data show CDR1 as MDHEN and CDR2 as SYDVKM. The CDR3 is 13 residues long. V gave up 7 bases and J gave up 1 base, with 10 bases separating them.

CDR3 bases: TGCGCCAGCATGGGCACTAGCGGGAGGAACACCGGGGAGCTGTTTTTT. Translation: CASMGTSGRNTGELFF. The chain couples TRBV5-1 to TRBJ2-2, with 11 bases aligning to TRBD2. This CDR3 contains 16 residues. CDR1 and CDR2 (germline): SGHRS, YFSETQ. Trimming took 6 bases from V and 1 from J; bases not matched to a gene: 5.

The V gene is TRBV28, the J gene TRBJ1-1; TRBD1 is a possible D gene (6 bases). Per the germline V gene, CDR1 is MDHEN and CDR2 is SYDVKM. CDR3 length: 14 amino acids. V gave up 9 bases and J gave up 4 bases, with 18 bases separating them. As DNA, the CDR3 is TGTGCCAGTAAGAAATGGGGGCAGAGCACTGAAGCTTTCTTT. It codes for CASKKWGQSTEAFF.

V is TRBV19 and J is TRBJ1-4; D is uncertain. The CDR3 extends over 14 amino acids. V was cut by 3 bases and J by 4 bases, with 9 bases left in between. Germline-derived CDR1 and CDR2 are LNHDA and SQIVND (reference sequence). The CDR3 sequence: CASSIRGFNEKLFF. CDR3 DNA sequence: TGTGCCAGTAGTATTAGAGGCTTTAATGAAAAACTGTTTTTT.

The chain carries TRBV7-2 and TRBJ1-3; the D gene is possibly TRBD1 (5 bases). Germline V gene lookup returns CDR1 SGHTA and CDR2 FQGNSA. The V end was cut by 3 bases, the J end by 6 bases, with 12 bases between. The CDR3 has 14 amino acids. CDR3 sequence: CASSFREGENTIYF. CDR3 DNA sequence: TGTGCCAGCAGCTTCAGGGAGGGAGAAAACACCATATATTTT. Based on the CDR3 plus reference TRBV7-2 and TRBJ1-3, the full variable domain is GAGVSQSPSNKVTEKGKDVELRCDPISGHTALYWYRQSLGQGLEFLIYFQGNSAPDKSGLPSDRFSAERTGGSVSTLTIQRTQQEDSAVYLCASSFREGENTIYFGEGSWLTVV.

This clone has more than one count but fewer than ten. V is TRBV30 and J is TRBJ2-7, with D possibly TRBD2 on 5 matching bases. Germline V gives CDR1 GTSNPN, CDR2 SVGIG (reference sequence). Trimming took 1 base from V and 3 from J, leaving 7 bases between them. This CDR3 spans 12 amino acids. This CDR3 is CAWSGGFYEQYF. The CDR3, as DNA: TGTGCCTGGAGTGGAGGGTTCTACGAGCAGTACTTC.